This TCR beta chain was captured in a study of shared clonotypes between healthy human individuals. CDR1 and CDR2 (germline): LNHNV, YYDKDF (reference sequence). The CDR3 contains 16 residues. The V gene lost 0 bases and the J gene lost 8 bases, with 16 bases spanning the gap. TCRdb keeps only in-frame clones here, not all; method: immunoSEQ multiplex PCR. The profile shows 650,000 to 800,000 clones, 55% to 75% of them singletons. The chain carries TRBV15 and TRBJ1-4; D may be TRBD1 (6 bases). The specimen sequenced was memory CD4+ T cells sorted from blood. Subset given: CD45RA-negative fraction. This TCR derives from a woman under 40 in good health. CDR3 in amino acids: CATSRDLFRGEEKLFF. The CDR3 nucleotides are TGTGCCACCAGCAGAGATCTTTTCAGGGGCGAGGAAAAACTGTTTTTT.